This T cell receptor (beta chain) was identified in a study of CD8+CD57+ T cells in acquired aplastic anemia. Study background: Sorted CD4+ and CD8+ cells yielded 2.5 to 3.5 ug of DNA on average. The study obtained 11 million or so reads on average for CD4+ cells from healthy donors.

Whole-study findings and limits: Common to patients and controls were roughly 30 CD8+ CDR3 sequences. Patients did not significantly differ from controls in CD8+ Simpson's diversity.

Profiles of TCR beta VDJ and CDR3 were generated from a genomic DNA template. TCRdb reprocessed the reads with MiXCR, giving one entry per CDR3 protein. The top ten hold 0.85% to 1.3% of the sample, which has approximately 160,000 distinct CDR3 sequences, roughly 40% seen once. Between the trimmed V and J ends, which lost 5 bases and 1 base, there was a span of 14 bases. The germline CDR1 and CDR2 sequences are LNHDA and SQIVND (reference sequence). The CDR3 sequence is 15 residues long. This clonotype was observed many times. Its matching antigen is unknown. The sample taken for sequencing was sorted CD4+, CD8+, or CD8+CD57+ T cells (not recorded which) from PBMCs. The chain is built from TRBV19 and TRBJ1-1; D is unresolved. The receptor was derived from a human donor in good health. CDR3 sequence: CASSFHSTGNTEAFF. The CDR3 DNA reads TGTGCCAGTAGTTTCCATTCCACGGGGAACACTGAAGCTTTCTTT.